A single sample gave rise to the 9 T cell receptor beta chains below, sequenced in a study of T cell responses to AZD1222 COVID-19 vaccine. Measured with immunoSEQ multiplex PCR; TCRdb has only the in-frame clones, and not every one. The repertoire has some 170,000 clones, about 88% of them found once; the top ten carry approximately 1.6%. Sequences were derived from peripheral blood, sampled on day 0 of AZD1222 vaccination. The origin of the receptors is an adult in good health.

This chain links TRBV3-1 (or the pseudogene TRBV3-2) with TRBJ2-5; 8 nucleotides align to TRBD2. This CDR3 is 14 amino acids long. The V gene end was trimmed by 2 bases and the J gene end by 4 bases; junction bases not matched to a gene: 3. The germline V gene encodes CDR1 LGHDT and CDR2 YNNKEL (reference sequence). The CDR3 loop reads CASSQWAGGETQYF. CDR3 in DNA: TGTGCCAGCAGCCAATGGGCGGGGGGAGAGACCCAGTACTTC.

This chain connects TRBV7-2 to TRBJ1-1, with D uncertain. The CDR3 extends over 15 amino acids. The V end was cut by 5 bases, the J end by 1 base, with 14 bases between. Germline V CDR1 and CDR2: SGHTA, FQGNSA. Written as DNA, the CDR3 is TGTGCCAGCAGCCCCTCGGCAGGTTGGAACACTGAAGCTTTCTTT. This sequence encodes CASSPSAGWNTEAFF. The variable domain in full, completed from reference TRBV7-2 and TRBJ1-1, reads GAGVSQSPSNKVTEKGKDVELRCDPISGHTALYWYRQSLGQGLEFLIYFQGNSAPDKSGLPSDRFSAERTGGSVSTLTIQRTQQEDSAVYLCASSPSAGWNTEAFFGQGTRLTVV.

This chain links TRBV20-1 with TRBJ1-5; possible D gene TRBD1, 6 bases. Trimming shortened V by 3 bases and J by 1 base, and 13 bases separated the two germline ends. The CDR3 has 15 residues. Looked up from germline, CDR1 is DFQATT and CDR2 is SNEGSKA (reference sequence). The CDR3, as DNA: TGCAGTGCTAGTAGGGCAGGGGCAAGCAATCAGCCCCAGCATTTT. This codes for CSASRAGASNQPQHF.

This clone was recorded once. The CDR3 spells CASSVGGSGRKYNEQFF. DNA for the CDR3: TGTGCCAGCAGCGTAGGGGGTAGCGGGAGGAAATACAATGAGCAGTTCTTC. V gene TRBV9 combines with J gene TRBJ2-1; 10 bases agree with TRBD2. Looked up from germline, CDR1 is SGDLS and CDR2 is YYNGEE. The CDR3 length is 17 residues. Trimming took 0 bases from V and 4 from J; bases not matched to a gene: 7.

The chain joins TRBV27 to TRBJ1-6, with D perhaps TRBD1 (6 bases). Germline CDR1 MNHEY, CDR2 SMNVEV (reference sequence). The CDR3 is 13 amino acids. Trimming stripped 5 bases from V and 9 bases from J, with 11 bases between. The CDR3 reads CASSPQGPSPLHF. The DNA of the CDR3 is TGTGCCAGCAGTCCACAGGGTCCTTCACCCCTCCACTTT.

This chain links TRBV25-1 with TRBJ2-7; D is unresolved. The CDR3 runs to 14 residues. The germline V gene encodes CDR1 MGHDK and CDR2 SYGVNS. V gave up 4 bases and J gave up 7 bases, with 17 bases separating them. CDR3 region: CASSAPGSRQEQYF. In DNA form, the CDR3 reads TGTGCCAGCAGTGCACCGGGCTCCCGCCAGGAGCAGTACTTC.

CDR3 DNA: TGTGCCAGCAGTTACGATGTATTCACCTACGAGCAGTACTTC. This codes for CASSYDVFTYEQYF. V gene TRBV6-2 or TRBV6-3 combines with J gene TRBJ2-7, with unresolved D. Germline V gene data show CDR1 as MNHEY and CDR2 as SVGEGT. Trimming shortened V by 2 bases and J by 2 bases, and 10 bases separated the two germline ends. The CDR3 has 14 amino acids.

CDR3 amino acids: CASSVGQPRDEQFF. The CDR3 bases are TGTGCCAGCAGCGTGGGACAGCCTAGGGATGAGCAGTTCTTC. This rearrangement joins TRBV5-4 to TRBJ2-1; 7 bases are shared with TRBD1. CDR1 SGHNT and CDR2 YYREEE come from the germline V gene (reference sequence). This CDR3 comprises 14 residues. V was pared by 4 bases and J by 8 bases, with 9 bases of the junction left unmatched.

The sample holds one count of this clone. The V call is TRBV29-1, the J call TRBJ1-2; D uncertain. Per the germline V gene, CDR1 is SQVTM and CDR2 is ANQGSEA. V lost 5 bases to trimming and J lost 0 bases, with 22 bases between them. The CDR3 extends over 17 amino acids. The CDR3 region is CSVFPVIGSTSNYGYTF. The CDR3 nucleotides are TGCAGCGTTTTTCCCGTCATAGGTTCTACCTCTAACTATGGCTACACCTTC.